Sequencing of this T cell receptor (beta chain) was carried out in a study of control samples from healthy donors and cancer patients. Profiled with immunoSEQ multiplex PCR; TCRdb holds only in-frame clones, not every one. The sample has some 180,000 clones; the top ten hold about 2.2%. Germline-derived CDR1 and CDR2 are KGHSH and LQKENI. After removal of 3 bases from V and 1 base from J, the junction contained 6 bases not matched to a gene. This CDR3 region has 16 residues. The receptor was isolated from a woman in her thirties in good health. V gene TRBV18 combines with J gene TRBJ2-1; 7 nucleotides line up with TRBD2. Sequenced material: blood. The CDR3 protein is CASSPTRGVSYNEQFF. The CDR3 nucleotides are TGTGCCAGCTCACCGACTCGGGGGGTTTCCTACAATGAGCAGTTCTTC. Full variable domain (outside the CDR3, taken from reference TRBV18 and TRBJ2-1): NAGVMQNPRHLVRRRGQEARLRCSPMKGHSHVYWYRQLPEEGLKFMVYLQKENIIDESGMPKERFSAEFPKEGPSILRIQQVVRGDSAAYFCASSPTRGVSYNEQFFGPGTRLTVL.